Sequencing of this T cell receptor (beta chain) was carried out in a study of spatial heterogeneity in lung cancer. Germline loops: CDR1 MNHNY, CDR2 SVGAGI (reference sequence). The CDR3 is 19 residues long. The V and J ends lost 0 bases and 7 bases, in that order; junction bases with no gene match: 16. Stated time point: sample taken at primary tumor resection. The donors comprised 60 to 80 untreated early-stage non-small cell lung cancer patients. There are many counts of this clonotype. Using its own MiXCR run on the 5' RACE reads, TCRdb lists one record per CDR3 protein. This table has 75,000 or so distinct CDR3 sequences, roughly 8% appearing once.

This specimen was PBMCs, taken at surgery. The chain couples TRBV6-6 to TRBJ2-1; 9 bases line up with TRBD2. This sequence was found in a male donor with early-stage non-small cell lung cancer. The DNA of the CDR3 is TGTGCCAGCAGTTACTCGATTAGCGGGAGCAGGAGGGATCGGAATGAGCAGTTCTTC. This sequence encodes CASSYSISGSRRDRNEQFF.